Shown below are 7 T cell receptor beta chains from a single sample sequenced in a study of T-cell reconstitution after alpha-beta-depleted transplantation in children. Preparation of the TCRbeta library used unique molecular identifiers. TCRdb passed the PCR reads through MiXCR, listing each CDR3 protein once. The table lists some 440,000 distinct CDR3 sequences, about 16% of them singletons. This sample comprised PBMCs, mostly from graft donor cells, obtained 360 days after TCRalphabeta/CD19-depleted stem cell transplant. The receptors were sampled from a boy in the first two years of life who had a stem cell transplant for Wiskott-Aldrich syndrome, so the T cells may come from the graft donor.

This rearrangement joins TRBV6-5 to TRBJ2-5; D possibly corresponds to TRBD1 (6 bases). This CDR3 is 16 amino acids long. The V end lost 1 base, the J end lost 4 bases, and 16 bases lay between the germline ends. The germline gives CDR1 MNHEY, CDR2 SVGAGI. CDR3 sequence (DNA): TGTGCCAGCAGTTACTACGGCAGGGGCGTGAGAGAGACCCAGTACTTC. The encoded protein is CASSYYGRGVRETQYF.

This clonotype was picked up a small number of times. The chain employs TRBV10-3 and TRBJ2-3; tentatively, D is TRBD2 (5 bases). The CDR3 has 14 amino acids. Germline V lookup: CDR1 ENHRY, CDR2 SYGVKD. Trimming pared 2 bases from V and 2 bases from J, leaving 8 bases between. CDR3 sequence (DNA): TGTGCCATCAGTGAGAGCGGTCTCACAGATACGCAGTATTTT. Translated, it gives CAISESGLTDTQYF.

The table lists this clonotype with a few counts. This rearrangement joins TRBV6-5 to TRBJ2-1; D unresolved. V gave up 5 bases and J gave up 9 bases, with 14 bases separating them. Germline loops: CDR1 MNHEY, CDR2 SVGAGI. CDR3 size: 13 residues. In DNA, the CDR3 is TGTGCCAGCAGTCCACACGCGGTAGGTGAGCAGTTCTTC. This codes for CASSPHAVGEQFF.

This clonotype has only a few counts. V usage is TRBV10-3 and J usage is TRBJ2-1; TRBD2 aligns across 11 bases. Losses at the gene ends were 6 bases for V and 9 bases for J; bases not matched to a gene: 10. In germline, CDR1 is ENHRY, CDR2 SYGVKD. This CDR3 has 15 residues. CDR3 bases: TGTGCCATCAGGTCGGTAGCGGGGGGGCTCTCTGAGCAGTTCTTC. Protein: CAIRSVAGGLSEQFF.

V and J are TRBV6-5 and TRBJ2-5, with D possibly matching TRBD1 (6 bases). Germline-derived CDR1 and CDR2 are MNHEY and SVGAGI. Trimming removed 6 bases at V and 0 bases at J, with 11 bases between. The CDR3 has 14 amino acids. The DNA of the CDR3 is TGTGCCAGCAGGTACAGGGTGTACCAAGAGACCCAGTACTTC. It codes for CASRYRVYQETQYF.

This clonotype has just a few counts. The CDR3 nucleotides read TGTGCCAGCTCACCGGACAGAACTTACTACGAGCAGTACTTC. Translating it yields CASSPDRTYYEQYF. The chain uses TRBV18 and TRBJ2-7, with D possibly matching TRBD1 (6 bases). Germline CDR1 and CDR2: KGHSH and LQKENI. Trimming took off 3 bases at V and 3 bases at J, with 12 bases between the two ends. CDR3 length: 14 amino acids.

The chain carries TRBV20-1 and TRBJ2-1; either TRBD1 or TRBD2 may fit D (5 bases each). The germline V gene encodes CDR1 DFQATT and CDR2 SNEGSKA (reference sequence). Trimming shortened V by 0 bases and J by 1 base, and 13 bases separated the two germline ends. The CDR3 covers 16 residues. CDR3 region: CSARDSGTSSYNEQFF. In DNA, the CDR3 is TGCAGTGCTAGAGATAGTGGGACCAGTTCCTACAATGAGCAGTTCTTC.